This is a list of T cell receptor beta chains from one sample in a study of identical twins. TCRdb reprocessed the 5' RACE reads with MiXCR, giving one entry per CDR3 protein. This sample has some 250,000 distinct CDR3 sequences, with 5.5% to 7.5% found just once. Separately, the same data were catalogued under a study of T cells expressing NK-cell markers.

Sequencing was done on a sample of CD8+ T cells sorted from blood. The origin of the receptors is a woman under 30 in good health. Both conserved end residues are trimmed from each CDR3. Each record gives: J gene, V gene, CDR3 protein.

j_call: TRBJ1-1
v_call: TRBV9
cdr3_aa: ASSVLPGQREAF

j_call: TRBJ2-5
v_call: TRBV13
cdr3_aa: ASSPRPGGETQY

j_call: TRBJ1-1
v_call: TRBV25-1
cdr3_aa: ASSGGKGNTEAF

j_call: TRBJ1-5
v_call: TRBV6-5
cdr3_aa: ASSYSENQPQH

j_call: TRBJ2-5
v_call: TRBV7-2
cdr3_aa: ASSWSRDILQETQY

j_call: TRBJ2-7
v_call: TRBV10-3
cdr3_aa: ATPMTSIWYEQY

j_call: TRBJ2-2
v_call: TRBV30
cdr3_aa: AWRIQGGLSGELF

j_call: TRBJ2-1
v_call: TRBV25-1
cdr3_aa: ASSDPRDSSSYNEQF

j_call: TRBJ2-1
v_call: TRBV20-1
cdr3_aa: SADERTTTGRYEQF

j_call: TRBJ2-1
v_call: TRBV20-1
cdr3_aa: SVAGPHF

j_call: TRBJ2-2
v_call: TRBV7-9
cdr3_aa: ASSPQAGVAGELF

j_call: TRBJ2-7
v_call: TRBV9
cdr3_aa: ASSGFRGQSDEQY

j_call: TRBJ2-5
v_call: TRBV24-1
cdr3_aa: ATSDPQETQY

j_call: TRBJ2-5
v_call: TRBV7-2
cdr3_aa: ASSLEGGRAAQY

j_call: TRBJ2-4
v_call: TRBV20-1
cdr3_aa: SARGVGTQEVKNIQY

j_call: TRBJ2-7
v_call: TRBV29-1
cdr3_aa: SVGWDRVIYEQY

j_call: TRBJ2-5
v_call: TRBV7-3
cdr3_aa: ASSLDGPPETQY

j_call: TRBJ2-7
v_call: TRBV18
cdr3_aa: ASSLTSGAVYEQY

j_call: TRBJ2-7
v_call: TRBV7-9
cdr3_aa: ASSLESSPGDEQY

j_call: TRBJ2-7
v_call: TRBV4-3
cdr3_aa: ASSQETSISYEQY

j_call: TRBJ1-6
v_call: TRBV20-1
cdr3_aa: SSRGGNSPLH

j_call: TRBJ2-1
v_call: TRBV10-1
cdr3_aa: ASSDSERRF

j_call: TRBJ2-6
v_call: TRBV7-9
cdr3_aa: ASSIRISGANVLT

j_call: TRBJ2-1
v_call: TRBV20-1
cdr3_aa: SATERGAPREQF

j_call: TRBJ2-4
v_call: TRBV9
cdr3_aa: ASSVGYENIQY

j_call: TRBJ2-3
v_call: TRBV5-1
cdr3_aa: ATRPLRSTDTQY

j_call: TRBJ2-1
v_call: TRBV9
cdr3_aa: ASSIRDLHRSSYNEQF

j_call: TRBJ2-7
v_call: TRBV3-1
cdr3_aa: ASSQDGGDEQY

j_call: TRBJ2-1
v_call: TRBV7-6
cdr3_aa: ASSRTGESGEQF

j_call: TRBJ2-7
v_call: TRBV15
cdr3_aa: ATSSGREPYEQY

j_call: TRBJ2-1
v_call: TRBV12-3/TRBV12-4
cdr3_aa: ASSFSAGTSGF

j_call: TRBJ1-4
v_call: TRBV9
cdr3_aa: ASRGSNEKLF

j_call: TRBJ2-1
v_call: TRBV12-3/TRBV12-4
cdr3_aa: ASSFVSDEQF

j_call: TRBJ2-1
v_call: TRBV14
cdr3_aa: ASSQPGGEQF

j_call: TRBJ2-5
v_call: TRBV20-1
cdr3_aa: SARVDYLKETQY

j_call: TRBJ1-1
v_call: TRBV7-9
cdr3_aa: ASSFTTGGPSTEAF

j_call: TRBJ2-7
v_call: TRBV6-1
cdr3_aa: ASSDIQRGYEQY

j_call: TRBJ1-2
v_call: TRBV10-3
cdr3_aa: AISDPVLWAYGYT

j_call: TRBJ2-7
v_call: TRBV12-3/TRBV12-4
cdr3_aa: ASSLTQRYEQY

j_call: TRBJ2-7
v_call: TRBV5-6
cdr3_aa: ASSPAPGLAGPSSYEQY

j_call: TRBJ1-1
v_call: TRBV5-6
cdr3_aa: ASSLGTGLNTEAF

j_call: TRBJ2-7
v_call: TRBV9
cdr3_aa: ASSVDDSSYEQY

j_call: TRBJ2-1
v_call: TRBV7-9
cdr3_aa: ASSHDRNEQF

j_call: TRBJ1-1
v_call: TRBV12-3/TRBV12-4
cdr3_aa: ASRKKGGNTEAF